The clone carrying this T cell receptor beta chain came up once. Its cognate antigen is unknown. The data were taken from a study of cytomegalovirus exposure and HLA in healthy donors. Findings of the study overall: Per published reports, the classifier diagnosed cytomegalovirus status with high specificity and sensitivity. A list of 164 TCR beta chains associated with cytomegalovirus was given. While the bulk of TCR sequences proved rare, some public TCRs turned up in many donors.

The data were produced by immunoSEQ multiplex PCR, yet TCRdb's version contains in-frame clones alone and is incomplete. The sample yields roughly 150,000 clones, around 92% seen once. V shed 3 bases and J 5 bases; nucleotides not matched to a gene: 4. The CDR3 sequence is 15 residues long. The V gene's germline CDR1 is MDHEN and CDR2 SYDVKM. The chain links TRBV28 to TRBJ2-2; 9 bases are shared with TRBD1. The origin of this receptor is a man aged 18 to 30 in good health and CMV-seropositive. Sequenced: PBMCs. Here the CDR3 reads CASSFTGGSTGELFF. The CDR3 DNA sequence: TGTGCCAGCAGTTTCACAGGGGGCTCGACCGGGGAGCTGTTTTTT.